The source of this T cell receptor (beta chain) is a study of CD4 T cells in relation to SARS-CoV-2 and coronaviruses. Findings and caveats of the study: According to naive versus memory sequencing, detected responses are memory recall, not newly primed. The cross-reactivity analysis covered only spike protein, not other viral proteins.

Turning to this clone: What it binds is unknown.

Deep TCR-beta sequencing used DNA from uncultured naive and memory CD4+ T cells. Repertoires were generated with immunoSEQ multiplex PCR, while TCRdb's copy carries only in-frame clones and drops some. The sample has approximately 50,000 clones; about 90% are singletons. Germline CDR1 and CDR2: SGHDT and YYEEEE. This CDR3 is built from 15 residues. V lost 2 bases and J lost 1; bases outside the gene matches: 5. The sample was naive CD4+ T cells from PBMCs. The subset was: naive CD4+ T cells isolated by negative enrichment. The receptor's source is an adult with COVID-19. The V gene is TRBV5-6, the J gene TRBJ1-2; TRBD1 matches at 7 bases. Here the CDR3 DNA reads TGTGCCAGCAGCTTTTTGGACAGGCATAACTATGGCTACACCTTC. Amino acids: CASSFLDRHNYGYTF.